Given below is one TCR beta chain in context. The data originate from a study of blood T cell repertoires in COVID-19. Study as a whole: Some COVID-19 samples were acute and others convalescent; all came from the United States, Italy and Spain.

TCRdb keeps only in-frame clones here, not all; method: immunoSEQ multiplex PCR. This sample has about 130,000 clones, with around 83% found just once. Trimming cost V 0 bases and J 3 bases; bases outside gene matches: 7. Germline CDR1 reads MGHRA; CDR2 reads YSYEKL. CDR3 length: 16 amino acids. The chain carries TRBV4-1 and TRBJ1-2, with TRBD1 matching over 7 bases. This TCR derives from a woman in her forties or fifties with acute or convalescent COVID-19. Input material: peripheral blood. The CDR3 bases are TGCGCCAGCAGCCAAGAGATCAGGGGGAAGGACTATGGCTACACCTTC. The encoded protein is CASSQEIRGKDYGYTF.